The 2 T cell receptor beta chains below were found in one sample sequenced in a study of T cells after yellow fever vaccination. Each CDR3 protein gets one entry after TCRdb re-called the 5' RACE reads with MiXCR. The sample holds under 600,000 distinct CDR3 sequences; about a fifth are singletons and the top ten take roughly 16%. Sequencing was performed on PBMCs, taken approximately 20 days after the first yellow fever vaccination. The source of these receptors is a man younger than 30 who received the YFV17D yellow fever vaccine.

This chain links TRBV19 with TRBJ2-1; TRBD1 aligns across 8 bases. CDR1 is LNHDA, CDR2 SQIVND, per germline (reference sequence). V was clipped by 3 bases and J by 4 bases; unmatched bases: 5. This CDR3 comprises 15 residues. CDR3 bases: TGTGCCAGTAGTATGGACAGGGCGGAATACAATGAGCAGTTCTTC. It codes for CASSMDRAEYNEQFF.

CDR3 bases: TGCGCCAGCAGCTTGTCCGGGACAGGGTTGAACACTGAAGCTTTCTTT. Its protein is CASSLSGTGLNTEAFF. The V and J genes are TRBV5-1 and TRBJ1-1, with 9 bases identical to TRBD1. Germline values: CDR1 SGHRS, CDR2 YFSETQ. V shed 1 base, J shed 0 bases, and the junction held 4 bases outside the gene matches. The CDR3 spans 16 residues.